By share, the clone carrying this TCR beta chain ranks as medium-sized. Original processing notes: The study built a papillary thyroid cancer distant-metastasis classifier from CDR3 differences across clinicopathological groups. TCRdb reprocessed the PCR reads via MiXCR. The V and J calls come from TCRdb's annotation, not from the publication. The profile covers 40,000 to 50,000 clones, with around an eighth appearing a single time and about 9% taken by the ten largest. This entry belongs to a study of metastatic and nonmetastatic thyroid tumors. There were no patients who had received any treatment before thyroid surgery. The CDR3 is 15 residues long. Looked up from germline, CDR1 is MNHNS and CDR2 is SASEGT. V lost 5 bases and J lost 1; bases outside the gene matches: 7.

The sequence was collected from a male donor with papillary thyroid cancer or a benign thyroid nodule (not recorded which). Some clones in this sample may be carry-over from other donors' samples. Sequencing used blood. This sequence joins TRBV6-1 and TRBJ2-7, with 8 bases matching TRBD1. The CDR3, as DNA: TGTGCCAGCAGTCGAGGACAGGGAGTGTCCTACGAGCAGTACTTC. It codes for CASSRGQGVSYEQYF.